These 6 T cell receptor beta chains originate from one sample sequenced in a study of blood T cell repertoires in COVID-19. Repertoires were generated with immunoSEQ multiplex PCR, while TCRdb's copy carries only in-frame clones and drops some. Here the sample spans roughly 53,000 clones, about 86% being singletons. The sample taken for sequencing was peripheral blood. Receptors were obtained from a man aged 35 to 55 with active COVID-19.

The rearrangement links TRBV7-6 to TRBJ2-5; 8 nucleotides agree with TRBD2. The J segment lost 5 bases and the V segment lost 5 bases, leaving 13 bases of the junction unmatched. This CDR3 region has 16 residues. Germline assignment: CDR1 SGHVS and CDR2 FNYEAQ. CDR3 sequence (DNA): TGTGCCAGCAGCCTAGTCGGGGGGGCAGGCGCGGAGACCCAGTACTTC. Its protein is CASSLVGGAGAETQYF.

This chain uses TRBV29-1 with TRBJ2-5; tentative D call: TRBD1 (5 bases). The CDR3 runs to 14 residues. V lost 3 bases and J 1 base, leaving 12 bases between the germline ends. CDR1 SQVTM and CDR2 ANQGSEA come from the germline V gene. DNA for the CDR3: TGCAGCGTTGATTTGGGGCGGCCCCAAGAGACCCAGTACTTC. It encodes CSVDLGRPQETQYF.

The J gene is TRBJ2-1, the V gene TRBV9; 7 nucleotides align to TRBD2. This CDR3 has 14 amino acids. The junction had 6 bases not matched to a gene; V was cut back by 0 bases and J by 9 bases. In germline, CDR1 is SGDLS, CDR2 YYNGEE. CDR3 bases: TGTGCCAGCAGCGTAGTCAGTCCGGGGGGTGAGCAGTTCTTC. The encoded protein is CASSVVSPGGEQFF.

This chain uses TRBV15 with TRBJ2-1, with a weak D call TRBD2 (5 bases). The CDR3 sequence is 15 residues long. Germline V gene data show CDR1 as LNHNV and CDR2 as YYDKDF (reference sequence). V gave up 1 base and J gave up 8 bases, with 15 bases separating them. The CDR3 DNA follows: TGTGCCACCAGCAGAGGACTGCGGGCAGGCGATGAGCAGTTCTTC. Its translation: CATSRGLRAGDEQFF.

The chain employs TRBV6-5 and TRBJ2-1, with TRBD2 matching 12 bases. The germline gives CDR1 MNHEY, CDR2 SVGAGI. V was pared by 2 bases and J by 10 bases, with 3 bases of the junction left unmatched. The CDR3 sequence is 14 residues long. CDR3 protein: CASSYASGRVEQFF. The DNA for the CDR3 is TGTGCCAGCAGTTACGCTAGCGGGAGGGTCGAGCAGTTCTTC.

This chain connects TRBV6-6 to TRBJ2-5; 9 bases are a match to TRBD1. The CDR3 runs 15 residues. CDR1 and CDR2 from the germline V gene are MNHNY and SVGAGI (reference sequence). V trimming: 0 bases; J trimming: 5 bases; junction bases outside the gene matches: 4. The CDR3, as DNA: TGTGCCAGCAGTTACTCACAGGGGGCTCAGGAGACCCAGTACTTC. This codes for CASSYSQGAQETQYF.